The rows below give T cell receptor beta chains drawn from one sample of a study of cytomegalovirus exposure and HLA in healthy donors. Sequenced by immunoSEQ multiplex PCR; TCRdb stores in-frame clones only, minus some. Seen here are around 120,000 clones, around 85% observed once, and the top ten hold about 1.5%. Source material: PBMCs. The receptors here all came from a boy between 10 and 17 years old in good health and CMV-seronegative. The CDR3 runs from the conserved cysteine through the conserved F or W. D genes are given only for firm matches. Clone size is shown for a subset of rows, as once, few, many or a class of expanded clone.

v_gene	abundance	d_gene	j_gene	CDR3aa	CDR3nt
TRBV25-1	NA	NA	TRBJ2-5	CASSVGLNRETHYF	TGTGCCAGCAGTGTTGGACTGAATCGAGAGACCCATTACTTC
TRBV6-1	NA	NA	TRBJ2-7	CASSELGNEQYF	TGTGCCAGCAGTGAACTCGGGAACGAGCAGTACTTC
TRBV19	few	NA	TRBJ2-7	CASSPGQPYEQYF	TGTGCCAGTAGTCCCGGACAACCCTACGAGCAGTACTTC
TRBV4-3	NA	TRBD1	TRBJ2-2	CASSRGRDRVSGELFF	TGCGCCAGCAGCCGAGGCCGGGACAGGGTGTCCGGGGAGCTGTTTTTT
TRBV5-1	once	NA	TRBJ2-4	CASSVAGLDIQYF	TGCGCCAGCAGCGTGGCGGGATTGGACATTCAGTACTTC
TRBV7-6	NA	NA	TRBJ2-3	CASSLDRGANVADTQYF	TGTGCCAGCAGCTTAGACCGGGGGGCCAATGTCGCAGATACGCAGTATTTT
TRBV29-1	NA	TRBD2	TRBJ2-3	CSVTGTSGGTDTQYF	TGCAGCGTGACCGGGACTAGCGGGGGCACAGATACGCAGTATTTT
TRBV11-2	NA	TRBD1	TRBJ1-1	CASSLGTGVLYTEAFF	TGTGCCAGCAGCTTGGGGACAGGGGTTCTATACACTGAAGCTTTCTTT
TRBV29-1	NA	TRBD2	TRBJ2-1	CSVEYGRYNEQFF	TGCAGCGTTGAATACGGGAGGTACAATGAGCAGTTCTTC
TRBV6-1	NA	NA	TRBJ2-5	CASSTELGGVQYF	TGTGCCAGCAGTACAGAATTGGGAGGCGTCCAGTACTTC
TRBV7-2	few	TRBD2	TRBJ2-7	CASSRAGVPRWQYF	TGTGCCAGCAGCCGAGCGGGAGTCCCTCGGTGGCAGTACTTC
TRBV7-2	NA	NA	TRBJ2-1	CASSLLGTFTYNEQFF	TGTGCCAGCAGCTTACTGGGGACTTTTACCTACAATGAGCAGTTCTTC
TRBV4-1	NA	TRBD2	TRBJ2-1	CASSQDLLAGCNEQFF	TGCGCCAGCAGCCAAGATCTGCTAGCGGGATGCAATGAGCAGTTCTTC
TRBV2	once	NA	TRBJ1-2	CASSDRVRGYTF	TGTGCCAGCAGTGACAGGGTTCGGGGCTACACCTTC
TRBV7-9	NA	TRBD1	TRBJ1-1	CASSLGGVRDSEAFF	TGTGCCAGCAGCTTAGGTGGGGTGCGGGACAGTGAAGCTTTCTTT
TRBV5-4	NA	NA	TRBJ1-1	CASSLWGGTEAFF	TGTGCCAGCAGCTTGTGGGGAGGCACTGAAGCTTTCTTT
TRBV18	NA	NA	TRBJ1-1	CASSPPGGSEAFF	TGTGCCAGCTCACCACCGGGGGGGTCTGAAGCTTTCTTT
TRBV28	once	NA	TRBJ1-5	CASTNSNQPQHF	TGTGCCAGCACCAATAGCAATCAGCCCCAGCATTTT
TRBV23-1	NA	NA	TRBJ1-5	CASSHRSQPQHF	TGCGCCAGCAGTCATAGGAGTCAGCCCCAGCATTTT
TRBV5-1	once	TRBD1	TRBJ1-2	CASTLLGDRAHGYTF	TGCGCCAGCACTCTTTTGGGGGACAGGGCCCATGGCTACACCTTC
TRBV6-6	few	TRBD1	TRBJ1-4	CASSWDRVELFF	TGTGCCAGCAGTTGGGACAGGGTGGAACTGTTTTTT